The 24 T cell receptor beta chains listed next were all sequenced from one sample in a study of naive and memory T cell subsets. Two oligonucleotides, mixed equimolar, formed the beta constant-region primer covering TRBC1 and TRBC2. The ligated cDNA underwent four PCR rounds using SP2 and nested alpha and beta constant-region primers. TCRdb re-derived calls from the UMI-ligation and nested PCR reads in MiXCR, one entry per CDR3 protein. Here the sample spans about 140,000 distinct CDR3 sequences, approximately 20% being singletons. Whole-study results and caveats: Possibly reflecting memory cells re-expressing CD45RA, a few larger clonotypes occurred in naive repertoires, especially CD8.

What these receptors recognize is not known. Specimen: naive CD8+ T cells from blood. The receptors here all came from a human donor in good health.

This chain joins TRBV5-5 and TRBJ2-2, with a weak D call TRBD1 (7 bases). The V end was cut by 4 bases, the J end by 6 bases, with 13 bases between. Germline V gene sequence: CDR1 SGHKS, CDR2 YYEKEE (reference sequence). This CDR3 region has 14 residues. The DNA of the CDR3 is TGTGCCAGCAGCAGCGGAGGGGGCCCCGGGGAGCTGTTTTTT. The encoded protein is CASSSGGGPGELFF.

In DNA, the CDR3 is TGCAGTGCTGTCCTAGCGGGCTTCACAGATACGCAGTATTTT. It yields the protein CSAVLAGFTDTQYF. The chain joins TRBV20-1 to TRBJ2-3, with 8 bases fitting TRBD2. Germline V gives CDR1 DFQATT, CDR2 SNEGSKA (reference sequence). CDR3 length equals 14 residues. The ends lost 5 bases at V and 2 bases at J; junction bases unmatched: 6.

This chain connects TRBV4-1 to TRBJ1-5; 10 bases map to TRBD1. Trimming cost V 1 base and J 5 bases; bases outside gene matches: 5. CDR1 MGHRA and CDR2 YSYEKL come from the germline V gene. The CDR3 extends over 16 amino acids. CDR3 sequence: CASSQGQGALDQPQHF. In DNA, the CDR3 is TGCGCCAGCAGCCAAGGACAGGGGGCGCTTGATCAGCCCCAGCATTTT.

The chain has TRBV10-3 and TRBJ2-2; 10 bases map to TRBD2. The V and J ends lost 5 bases and 2 bases, in that order; junction bases with no gene match: 2. Germline CDR1 is ENHRY and CDR2 is SYGVKD. The CDR3 totals 15 residues. The CDR3 bases are TGTGCCATCAGTACTAGCGGGGAAAACACCGGGGAGCTGTTTTTT. Protein sequence: CAISTSGENTGELFF.

This sequence joins TRBV4-1 and TRBJ2-3, with D possibly TRBD1 on 6 matching bases. This CDR3 has 18 amino acids. CDR1 and CDR2 (germline): MGHRA, YSYEKL. The germline V and J ends were trimmed by 0 bases and 2 bases, with 18 bases remaining between them. CDR3 nucleotide sequence: TGCGCCAGCAGCCAAGATATCTCAGGGGCCTACAACACAGATACGCAGTATTTT. Encoded protein: CASSQDISGAYNTDTQYF.

This clonotype was detected a few times. This chain's CDR3 is CASSGTVVVQETQYF. The CDR3 DNA sequence: TGCGCCAGCAGTGGGACAGTAGTAGTCCAAGAGACCCAGTACTTC. The chain links TRBV10-2 to TRBJ2-5; weak D call: TRBD1 (6 bases). The length of the CDR3 is 15 residues. Trimming shortened V by 4 bases and J by 1 base, and 13 bases separated the two germline ends. Per the germline V gene, CDR1 is WSHSY and CDR2 is SAAADI.

This clonotype came up a few times. The rearrangement links TRBV5-6 to TRBJ1-1; D gene ambiguous. The CDR3 is made up of 15 amino acids. Trimming removed 3 bases at V and 0 bases at J, with 12 bases between. Germline V gene lookup returns CDR1 SGHDT and CDR2 YYEEEE. The CDR3 sequence is CASSSWRLMNTEAFF. CDR3 nucleotides: TGTGCCAGCAGCTCTTGGAGGCTAATGAACACTGAAGCTTTCTTT.

The gene calls are TRBV27 and TRBJ1-1, with D uncertain. This CDR3 comprises 12 residues. V lost 7 bases, J lost 2 bases, and 8 bases lay in between. The V gene's germline CDR1 is MNHEY and CDR2 SMNVEV (reference sequence). Written as DNA, the CDR3 is TGTGCCAGCACCGGAATTAACACTGAAGCTTTCTTT. Amino acid sequence: CASTGINTEAFF.

The V call is TRBV4-3, the J call TRBJ2-7; TRBD2 aligns across 12 bases. This CDR3 spans 16 amino acids. Germline assignment: CDR1 LGHNA and CDR2 YSLEER. With 4 bases clipped from V and 6 bases from J, the junction kept 10 bases outside the gene matches. This CDR3 is CASSPRLAGGPGEQYF. The CDR3 DNA sequence: TGCGCCAGCAGCCCTCGCCTAGCGGGAGGGCCGGGCGAGCAGTACTTC.

The J gene is TRBJ1-5, the V gene TRBV6-6; tentatively, D is TRBD1 (6 bases). Trimming removed 5 bases from V and 6 bases from J, with 14 bases in between. There are 14 residues in the CDR3. Germline assignment: CDR1 MNHNY and CDR2 SVGAGI (reference sequence). The CDR3 reads CASSPHREGQPQHF. The CDR3 region has the DNA TGTGCCAGCAGTCCCCACAGGGAGGGTCAGCCCCAGCATTTT.

This clonotype was seen a handful of times. The CDR3 DNA reads TGCGCCAGCAGCCAAGTCTACGAATACGAGCAGTACTTC. Translation: CASSQVYEYEQYF. The chain carries TRBV4-1 and TRBJ2-7; D is unresolved. V lost 1 base and J 4 bases, leaving 8 bases between the germline ends. CDR1 and CDR2 (germline): MGHRA, YSYEKL. This CDR3 is 13 amino acids long.

The CDR3 DNA follows: TGTGCCAGCAGAGTTTGGCATCAAGACGGCGAGCAGTACTTC. Residues: CASRVWHQDGEQYF. The J gene is TRBJ2-7, the V gene TRBV6-2 or TRBV6-3; D remains ambiguous. V was cut by 6 bases and J by 6 bases, with 18 bases left in between. CDR1 is MNHEY and CDR2 is SVGEGT in the germline V gene. The CDR3 extends over 14 amino acids.

The V and J genes are TRBV13 and TRBJ2-1; 7 bases match TRBD2. Germline V CDR1 and CDR2: PRHDT, FYEKMQ (reference sequence). V shed 0 bases, J shed 9 bases, and the junction held 8 bases outside the gene matches. The CDR3 is 15 residues long. Written as DNA, the CDR3 is TGTGCCAGCAGCTTAGGCGGGGCTAGCGGCGGTGAGCAGTTCTTC. Translated: CASSLGGASGGEQFF.

This clonotype was recorded many times. The CDR3 DNA sequence: TGCGCCAGCAGCCAAGCAGGGCCCGGGTCTGGGGCCAACGTCCTGACTTTC. Translation gives CASSQAGPGSGANVLTF. The chain links TRBV4-3 to TRBJ2-6; TRBD1 might be the D (5 bases). Trimming took 1 base from V and 1 from J, leaving 11 bases between them. Looked up from germline, CDR1 is LGHNA and CDR2 is YSLEER. This CDR3 contains 17 residues.

The V call is TRBV5-1, the J call TRBJ2-1, with TRBD2 matching over 12 bases. The CDR3 consists of 17 residues. V was clipped by 1 base and J by 5 bases; unmatched bases: 7. Germline V gene data show CDR1 as SGHRS and CDR2 as YFSETQ. This CDR3 is CASSLTRTSGVNNEQFF. The CDR3 DNA is TGCGCCAGCAGCTTGACCAGGACTAGCGGGGTGAACAATGAGCAGTTCTTC. Filled out from reference TRBV5-1 and TRBJ2-1, the complete variable domain reads KAGVTQTPRYLIKTRGQQVTLSCSPISGHRSVSWYQQTPGQGLQFLFEYFSETQRNKGNFPGRFSGRQFSNSRSEMNVSTLELGDSALYLCASSLTRTSGVNNEQFFGPGTRLTVL.

In this sample, this clonotype turned up a few times. CDR3 coding DNA: TGTGCCAGCAGCTTAGACCCGACAGGGGGAGATATAGCAACTAATGAAAAACTGTTTTTT. Translating gives CASSLDPTGGDIATNEKLFF. The genes are TRBV7-9 and TRBJ1-4; TRBD1 agrees at 9 bases. Trimming at V came to 1 base and at J to 0 bases, leaving 12 bases not matched to a gene. CDR1 and CDR2 (germline): SEHNR, FQNEAQ (reference sequence). The length of the CDR3 is 20 residues. Supplemented by reference TRBV7-9 and TRBJ1-4, the full variable domain reads DTGVSQNPRHKITKRGQNVTFRCDPISEHNRLYWYRQTLGQGPEFLTYFQNEAQLEKSRLLSDRFSAERPKGSFSTLEIQRTEQGDSAMYLCASSLDPTGGDIATNEKLFFGSGTQLSVL.

This sequence joins TRBV5-8 and TRBJ2-1; either TRBD1 or TRBD2 may fit D (5 bases each). V was clipped by 0 bases and J by 7 bases, with 14 bases between them. There are 15 residues in the CDR3. From germline, CDR1 is SGHTS and CDR2 YDEGEE. The CDR3 is CASSLGWGNLNEQFF. The DNA for the CDR3 is TGTGCCAGCAGCTTGGGATGGGGGAATCTAAATGAGCAGTTCTTC.

The rearrangement joins TRBV20-1 to TRBJ1-4; TRBD1 is a possible D gene (5 bases). The germline V and J ends were trimmed by 4 bases and 10 bases, with 10 bases remaining between them. Per germline, CDR1 DFQATT and CDR2 SNEGSKA (reference sequence). CDR3 length equals 11 residues. This CDR3 is CSATAGGKLFF. CDR3 nucleotide sequence: TGCAGTGCTACCGCGGGGGGAAAACTGTTTTTT.

This clonotype has just a few counts. This chain uses TRBV3-1 with TRBJ2-1, with 10 bases fitting TRBD2. In germline, CDR1 is LGHDT, CDR2 YNNKEL (reference sequence). The V gene end was trimmed by 0 bases and the J gene end by 6 bases; junction bases not matched to a gene: 5. This CDR3 spans 16 amino acids. DNA for the CDR3: TGTGCCAGCAGCCAAGATCTGCGACTAGCGGGCAATGAGCAGTTCTTC. Translated: CASSQDLRLAGNEQFF.

This clonotype was observed a handful of times. The chain combines TRBV6-5 with TRBJ2-1, with 13 bases lining up with TRBD2. Germline V gene data show CDR1 as MNHEY and CDR2 as SVGAGI. Trimming removed 2 bases from V and 7 bases from J; junction bases left unmatched: 5. The CDR3 consists of 16 residues. The CDR3: CASSYGLAGDFNEQFF. The CDR3 nucleotides are TGTGCCAGCAGTTACGGACTAGCGGGGGACTTTAATGAGCAGTTCTTC.

V gene TRBV4-1 combines with J gene TRBJ1-2; D not certain. The CDR3 is 12 residues long. V was trimmed by 0 bases and J by 7 bases, leaving 6 bases between them. Germline V gene sequence: CDR1 MGHRA, CDR2 YSYEKL. CDR3 coding DNA: TGCGCCAGCAGCCAAGAGTTGGGTGGCTACACCTTC. Protein: CASSQELGGYTF.

Only a few counts were recorded for this clonotype. The rearrangement links TRBV29-1 to TRBJ1-2, with TRBD1 identical over 7 bases. Trimming at V came to 8 bases and at J to 3 bases, leaving 3 bases not matched to a gene. CDR1 and CDR2 (germline): SQVTM, ANQGSEA. The CDR3 spans 11 residues. The CDR3 is CSSGTDYGYTF. The CDR3 DNA reads as TGCAGCTCTGGGACAGACTATGGCTACACCTTC. Full variable domain (missing parts from reference TRBV29-1 and TRBJ1-2): SAVISQKPSRDICQRGTSLTIQCQVDSQVTMMFWYRQQPGQSLTLIATANQGSEATYESGFVIDKFPISRPNLTFSTLTVSNMSPEDSSIYLCSSGTDYGYTFGSGTRLTVV.

This clonotype has just a few counts. The chain carries TRBV27 and TRBJ2-5; 8 nucleotides line up with TRBD2. Germline loops: CDR1 MNHEY, CDR2 SMNVEV (reference sequence). V gave up 0 bases and J gave up 5 bases; unmatched junction bases: 5. This CDR3 region has 15 residues. CDR3 DNA sequence: TGTGCCAGCAGTTTATCTAGCGGGATGTTCGAGACCCAGTACTTC. Translation gives CASSLSSGMFETQYF.

This clonotype was observed a few times. The chain has TRBV29-1 and TRBJ1-2; D is unclear. V was clipped by 7 bases and J by 8 bases, with 14 bases between them. In germline, CDR1 is SQVTM, CDR2 ANQGSEA. The length of the CDR3 is 11 residues. Here the CDR3 reads CSGTDLWGYTF. DNA for the CDR3: TGCAGCGGGACGGACTTGTGGGGCTACACCTTC.